This entry lists 9 T cell receptor beta chains sequenced from one sample in a study of cytomegalovirus exposure and HLA in healthy donors. Sequencing was performed with immunoSEQ multiplex PCR; in TCRdb, only in-frame clones are kept and a portion is missing. The table shows over 150,000 clones, with roughly 80% occurring only once. Sequenced input: PBMCs. The receptors stem from a woman aged 18-30 years in good health and CMV-seropositive.

This sequence joins TRBV7-2 and TRBJ1-1; D is unresolved. The CDR3 totals 14 residues. Germline CDR1 is SGHTA and CDR2 is FQGNSA. V dropped 2 bases and J dropped 1 base, with 8 bases sitting between them. CDR3 sequence (DNA): TGTGCCAGCAGCTTATTCTCGTCGAACACTGAAGCTTTCTTT. Amino acid sequence: CASSLFSSNTEAFF.

The V gene is TRBV7-9, the J gene TRBJ2-7; no reliable D call. V was shortened by 1 base and J by 3 bases, with 7 bases between the two germline ends. CDR1 and CDR2 from the germline V gene are SEHNR and FQNEAQ (reference sequence). CDR3 length: 13 residues. The CDR3 DNA reads as TGTGCCAGCAGCTTAGGGCAGTTCTACGAGCAGTACTTC. It codes for CASSLGQFYEQYF.

The chain recombines TRBV5-1 with TRBJ2-5; 8 nucleotides agree with TRBD1. This CDR3 has 15 residues. The V gene's germline CDR1 is SGHRS and CDR2 YFSETQ. With 3 bases clipped from V and 3 bases from J, the junction kept 7 bases outside the gene matches. This chain's CDR3 is CASSSSQDREETQYF. CDR3 bases: TGCGCCAGCAGCTCTTCCCAGGACAGGGAAGAGACCCAGTACTTC.

The gene calls are TRBV5-1 and TRBJ1-1; a weak D match, TRBD1 (6 bases). The CDR3 consists of 13 residues. Trimming took off 4 bases at V and 10 bases at J, with 17 bases between the two ends. Germline CDR1 SGHRS, CDR2 YFSETQ. The CDR3 region is CASSPRDTAGAFF. CDR3 in DNA: TGCGCCAGCAGCCCCCGGGACACCGCCGGAGCTTTCTTT. Combining the CDR3 with reference TRBV5-1 and TRBJ1-1 gives the whole variable domain KAGVTQTPRYLIKTRGQQVTLSCSPISGHRSVSWYQQTPGQGLQFLFEYFSETQRNKGNFPGRFSGRQFSNSRSEMNVSTLELGDSALYLCASSPRDTAGAFFGQGTRLTVV.

V gene TRBV7-2 combines with J gene TRBJ1-6; tentative D call: TRBD1 (6 bases). The CDR3 spans 15 residues. From germline, CDR1 is SGHTA and CDR2 FQGNSA. The V end lost 5 bases, the J end lost 8 bases, and 16 bases lay between the germline ends. CDR3 DNA sequence: TGTGCCAGCAGCCCTATGACAGGCGGGCATTCACCCCTCCACTTT. Protein sequence: CASSPMTGGHSPLHF.

The chain combines TRBV4-1 with TRBJ2-2; 9 bases match TRBD2. Germline lookup yields CDR1 MGHRA and CDR2 YSYEKL. V was clipped by 6 bases and J by 2 bases; unmatched bases: 4. The CDR3 length is 15 residues. CDR3 in amino acids: CASRLTSGNTGELFF. CDR3 nucleotides: TGCGCCAGCAGACTGACTAGCGGTAACACCGGGGAGCTGTTTTTT.

The chain couples TRBV19 to TRBJ1-5; D is possibly TRBD1 (5 bases). V lost 6 bases and J lost 9, with 9 bases in between. The V gene's germline CDR1 is LNHDA and CDR2 SQIVND (reference sequence). CDR3 length: 11 amino acids. The CDR3 here is CASSDSSPQHF. CDR3 bases: TGTGCCAGTAGCGACAGCTCGCCCCAGCATTTT.

The V gene is TRBV9, the J gene TRBJ2-1; 12 bases agree with TRBD2. Trimming removed 4 bases from V and 8 bases from J; junction bases left unmatched: 10. This CDR3 has 16 amino acids. In germline, CDR1 is SGDLS, CDR2 YYNGEE. The CDR3 protein is CASSLYSSGGADEQFF. The CDR3 nucleotides are TGTGCCAGCAGCCTATACTCTAGCGGGGGGGCCGATGAGCAGTTCTTC.

The chain uses TRBV5-6 and TRBJ2-3; 11 bases agree with TRBD2. Germline V gives CDR1 SGHDT, CDR2 YYEEEE. The CDR3 sequence is 17 residues long. V lost 2 bases, J lost 4 bases, and 9 bases stayed unmatched. DNA of the CDR3: TGTGCCAGCAGCTTCCTTAGCGGGGGGGCCCGGGCAGATACGCAGTATTTT. It specifies CASSFLSGGARADTQYF.